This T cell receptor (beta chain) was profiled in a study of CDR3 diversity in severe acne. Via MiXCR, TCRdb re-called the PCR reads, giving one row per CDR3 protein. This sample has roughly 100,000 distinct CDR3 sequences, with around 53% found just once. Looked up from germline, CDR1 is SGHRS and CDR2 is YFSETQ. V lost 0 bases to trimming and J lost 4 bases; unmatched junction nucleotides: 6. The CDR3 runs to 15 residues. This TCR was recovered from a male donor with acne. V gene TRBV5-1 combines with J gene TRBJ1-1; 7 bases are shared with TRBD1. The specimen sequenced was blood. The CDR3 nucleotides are TGCGCCAGCAGCTTGGCAGGGGGAATGAGCACTGAAGCTTTCTTT. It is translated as CASSLAGGMSTEAFF.